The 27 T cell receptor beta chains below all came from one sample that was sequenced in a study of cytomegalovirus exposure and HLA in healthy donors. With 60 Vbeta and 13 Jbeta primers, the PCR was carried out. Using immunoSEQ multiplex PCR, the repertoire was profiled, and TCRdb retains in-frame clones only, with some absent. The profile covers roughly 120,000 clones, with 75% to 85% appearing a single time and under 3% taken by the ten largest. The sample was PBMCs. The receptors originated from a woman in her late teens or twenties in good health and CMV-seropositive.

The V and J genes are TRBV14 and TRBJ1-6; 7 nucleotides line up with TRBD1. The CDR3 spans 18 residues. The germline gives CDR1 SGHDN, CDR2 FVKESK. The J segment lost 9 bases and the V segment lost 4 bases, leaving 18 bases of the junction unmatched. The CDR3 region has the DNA TGTGCCAGCAGCCCAGCCTGGGAAAGGGGGCGATTTGGTTCACCCCTCCACTTT. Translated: CASSPAWERGRFGSPLHF.

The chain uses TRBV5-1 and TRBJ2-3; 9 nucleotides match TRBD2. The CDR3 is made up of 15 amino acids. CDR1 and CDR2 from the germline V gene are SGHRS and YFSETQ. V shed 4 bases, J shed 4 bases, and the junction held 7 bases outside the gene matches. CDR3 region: CASSGDIAGADTQYF. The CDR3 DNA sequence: TGCGCCAGCAGCGGTGACATAGCGGGAGCAGATACGCAGTATTTT.

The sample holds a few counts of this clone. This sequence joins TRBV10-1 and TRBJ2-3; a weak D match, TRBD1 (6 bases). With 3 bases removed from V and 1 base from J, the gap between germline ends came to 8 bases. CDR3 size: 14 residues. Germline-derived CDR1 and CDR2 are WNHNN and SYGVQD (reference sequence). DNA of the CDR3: TGCGCCAGCAGTGATTCAGGGGGCACAGATACGCAGTATTTT. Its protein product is CASSDSGGTDTQYF.

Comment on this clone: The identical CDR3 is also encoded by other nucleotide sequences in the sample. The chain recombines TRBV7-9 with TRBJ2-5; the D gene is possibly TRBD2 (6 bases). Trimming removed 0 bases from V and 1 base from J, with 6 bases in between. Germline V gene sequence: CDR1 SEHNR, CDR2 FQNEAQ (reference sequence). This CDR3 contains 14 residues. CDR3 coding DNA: TGTGCCAGCAGCTTAGCGGGAGGCCAAGAGACCCAGTACTTC. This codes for CASSLAGGQETQYF.

CDR3 region: CASTSTGKGYGYTF. As DNA, the CDR3 is TGTGCCAGCACATCGACAGGGAAGGGCTATGGCTACACCTTC. The chain combines TRBV28 with TRBJ1-2; TRBD1 aligns across 7 bases. The germline V gene has CDR1 MDHEN and CDR2 SYDVKM. CDR3 length: 14 residues. Germline trimming cut 7 bases from V and 4 bases from J; bases unmatched to any gene: 9.

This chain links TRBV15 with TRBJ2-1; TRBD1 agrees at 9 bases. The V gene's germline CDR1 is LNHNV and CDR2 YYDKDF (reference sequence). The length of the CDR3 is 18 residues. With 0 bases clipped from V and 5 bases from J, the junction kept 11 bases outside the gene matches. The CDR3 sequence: CATSRDLTGGLPNNEQFF. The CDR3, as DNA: TGTGCCACCAGCAGAGATCTTACAGGGGGCTTGCCCAACAATGAGCAGTTCTTC.

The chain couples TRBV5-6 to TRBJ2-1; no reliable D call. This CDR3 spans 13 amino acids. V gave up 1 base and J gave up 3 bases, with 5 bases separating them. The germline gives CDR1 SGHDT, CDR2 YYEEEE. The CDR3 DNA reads TGTGCCAGCAGCTTGTTCCTCTACAATGAGCAGTTCTTC. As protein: CASSLFLYNEQFF.

For the CDR3, the DNA is TGCGCCAGCAGCGAATTGACAGGGGCTGAAGCTTTCTTT. This codes for CASSELTGAEAFF. The chain has TRBV4-1 and TRBJ1-1; TRBD1 matches at 8 bases. The CDR3 is made up of 13 amino acids. V lost 5 bases, J lost 6 bases, and 5 bases stayed unmatched. CDR1 is MGHRA, CDR2 YSYEKL, per germline.

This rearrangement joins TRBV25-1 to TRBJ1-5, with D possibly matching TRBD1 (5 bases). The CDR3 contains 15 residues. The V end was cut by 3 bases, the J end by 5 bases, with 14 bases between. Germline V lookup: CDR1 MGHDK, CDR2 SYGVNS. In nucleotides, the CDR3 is TGTGCCAGCAGTGATCCTAGAACAGGCGATCAGCCCCAGCATTTT. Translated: CASSDPRTGDQPQHF.

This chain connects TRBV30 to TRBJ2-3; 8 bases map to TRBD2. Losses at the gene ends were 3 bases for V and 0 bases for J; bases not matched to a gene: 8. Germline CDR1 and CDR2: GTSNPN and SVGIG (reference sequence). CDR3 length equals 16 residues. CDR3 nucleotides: TGTGCCTGGAGCTCCTGGACTAGCCATAGCACAGATACGCAGTATTTT. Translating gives CAWSSWTSHSTDTQYF. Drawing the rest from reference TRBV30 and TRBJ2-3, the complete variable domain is SQTIHQWPATLVQPVGSPLSLECTVEGTSNPNLYWYRQAAGRGLQLLFYSVGIGQISSEVPQNLSASRPQDRQFILSSKKLLLSDSGFYLCAWSSWTSHSTDTQYFGPGTRLTVL.

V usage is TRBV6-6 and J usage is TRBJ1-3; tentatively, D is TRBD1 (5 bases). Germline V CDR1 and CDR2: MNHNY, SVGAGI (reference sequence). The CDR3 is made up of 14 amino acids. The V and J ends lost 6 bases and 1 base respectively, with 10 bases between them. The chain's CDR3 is CASREQASGNTIYF. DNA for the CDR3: TGTGCCAGCAGGGAACAGGCTTCTGGAAACACCATATATTTT.

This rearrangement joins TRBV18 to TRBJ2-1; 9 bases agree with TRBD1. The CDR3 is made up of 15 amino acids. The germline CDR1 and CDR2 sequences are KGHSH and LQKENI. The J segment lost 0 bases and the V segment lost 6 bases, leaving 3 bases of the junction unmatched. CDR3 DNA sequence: TGTGCCAGCTCGCAGGGACAGGGCTCCTACAATGAGCAGTTCTTC. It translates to CASSQGQGSYNEQFF.

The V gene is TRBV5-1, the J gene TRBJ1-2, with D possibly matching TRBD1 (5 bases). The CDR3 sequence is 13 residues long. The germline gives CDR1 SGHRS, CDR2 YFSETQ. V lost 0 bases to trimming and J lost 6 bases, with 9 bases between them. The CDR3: CASSLEVGDGYTF. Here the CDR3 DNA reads TGCGCCAGCAGCTTGGAGGTAGGGGATGGCTACACCTTC.

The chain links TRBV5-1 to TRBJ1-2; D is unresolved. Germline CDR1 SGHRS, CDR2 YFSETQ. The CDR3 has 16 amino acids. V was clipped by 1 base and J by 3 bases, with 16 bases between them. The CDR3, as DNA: TGCGCCAGCAGCTTGATTCCCTCCCTCTCTGACTATGGCTACACCTTC. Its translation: CASSLIPSLSDYGYTF.

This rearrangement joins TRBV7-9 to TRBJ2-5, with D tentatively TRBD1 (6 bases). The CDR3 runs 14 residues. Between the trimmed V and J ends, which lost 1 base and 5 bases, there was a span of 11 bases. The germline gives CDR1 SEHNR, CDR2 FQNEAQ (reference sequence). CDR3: CASSLVTGLETQYF. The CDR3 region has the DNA TGTGCCAGCAGCTTAGTAACAGGGCTCGAGACCCAGTACTTC.

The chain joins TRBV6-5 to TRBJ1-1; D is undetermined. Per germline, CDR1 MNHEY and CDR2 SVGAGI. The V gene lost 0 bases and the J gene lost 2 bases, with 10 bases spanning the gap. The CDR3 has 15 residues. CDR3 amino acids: CASSYSRLANTEAFF. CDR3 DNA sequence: TGTGCCAGCAGTTACTCCAGGCTAGCCAACACTGAAGCTTTCTTT.

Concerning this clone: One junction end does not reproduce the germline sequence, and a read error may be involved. The CDR3 DNA sequence: TGTGCCAGCAGCGAAGCCAGGGTTAGAACAGATACGCAGTATTTT. Its protein product is CASSEARVRTDTQYF. V gene TRBV2 combines with J gene TRBJ2-3; a weak D match, TRBD1 (5 bases). The germline CDR1 and CDR2 sequences are SNHLY and FYNNEI. The CDR3 runs to 15 residues.

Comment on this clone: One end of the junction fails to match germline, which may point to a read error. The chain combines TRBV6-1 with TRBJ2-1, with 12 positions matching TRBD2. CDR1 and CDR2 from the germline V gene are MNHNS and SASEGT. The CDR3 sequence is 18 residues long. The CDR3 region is CASSEAVRTSGVYNEQLF. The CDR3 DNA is TGTGCCAGCAGTGAAGCGGTACGGACTAGCGGGGTCTACAATGAGCAGCTCTTC.

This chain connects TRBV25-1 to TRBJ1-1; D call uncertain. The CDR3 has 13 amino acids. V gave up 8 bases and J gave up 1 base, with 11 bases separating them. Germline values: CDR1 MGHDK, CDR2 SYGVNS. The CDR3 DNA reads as TGTGCCAGCCTAGGAGGCCCGAACACTGAAGCTTTCTTT. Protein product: CASLGGPNTEAFF.

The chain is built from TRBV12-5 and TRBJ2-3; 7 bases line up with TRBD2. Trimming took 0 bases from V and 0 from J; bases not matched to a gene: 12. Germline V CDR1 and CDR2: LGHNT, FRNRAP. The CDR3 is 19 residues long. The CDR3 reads CASGLVPSGIFFSTDTQYF. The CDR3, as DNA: TGTGCTAGTGGTTTGGTACCTAGCGGAATTTTTTTTAGCACAGATACGCAGTATTTT.

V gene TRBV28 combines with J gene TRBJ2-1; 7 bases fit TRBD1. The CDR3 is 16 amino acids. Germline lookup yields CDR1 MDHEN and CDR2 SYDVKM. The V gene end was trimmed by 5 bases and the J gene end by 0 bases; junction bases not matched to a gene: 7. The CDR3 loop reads CASSPTGDSSYNEQFF. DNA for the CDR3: TGTGCCAGCAGTCCTACAGGGGACAGCTCCTACAATGAGCAGTTCTTC. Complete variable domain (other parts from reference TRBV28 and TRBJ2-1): DVKVTQSSRYLVKRTGEKVFLECVQDMDHENMFWYRQDPGLGLRLIYFSYDVKMKEKGDIPEGYSVSREKKERFSLILESASTNQTSMYLCASSPTGDSSYNEQFFGPGTRLTVL.

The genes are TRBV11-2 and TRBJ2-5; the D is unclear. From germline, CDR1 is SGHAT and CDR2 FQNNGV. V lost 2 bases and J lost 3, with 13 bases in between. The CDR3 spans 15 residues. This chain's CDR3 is CASSLNGGFEETQYF. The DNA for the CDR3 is TGTGCCAGCAGCTTAAATGGCGGTTTCGAAGAGACCCAGTACTTC.

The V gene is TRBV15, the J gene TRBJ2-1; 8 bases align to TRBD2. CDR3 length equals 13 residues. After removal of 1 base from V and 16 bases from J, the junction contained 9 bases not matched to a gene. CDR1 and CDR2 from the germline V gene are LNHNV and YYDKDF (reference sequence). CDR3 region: CATSRGDSGTEFF. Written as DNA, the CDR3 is TGTGCCACCAGCAGAGGGGATAGCGGGACGGAATTCTTC.

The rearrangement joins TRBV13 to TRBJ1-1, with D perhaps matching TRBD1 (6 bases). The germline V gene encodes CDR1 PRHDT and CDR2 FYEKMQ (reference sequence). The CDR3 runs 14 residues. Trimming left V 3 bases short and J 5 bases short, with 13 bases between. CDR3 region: CASSLDRRSTEAFF. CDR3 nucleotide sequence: TGTGCCAGCAGCTTGGACAGACGATCGACTGAAGCTTTCTTT.

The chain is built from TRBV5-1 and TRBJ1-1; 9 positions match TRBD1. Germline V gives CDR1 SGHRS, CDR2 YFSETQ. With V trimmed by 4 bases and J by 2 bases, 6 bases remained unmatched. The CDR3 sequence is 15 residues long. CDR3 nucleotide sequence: TGCGCCAGCAGCCTGCGGACAGGGGCAAACACTGAAGCTTTCTTT. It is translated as CASSLRTGANTEAFF.

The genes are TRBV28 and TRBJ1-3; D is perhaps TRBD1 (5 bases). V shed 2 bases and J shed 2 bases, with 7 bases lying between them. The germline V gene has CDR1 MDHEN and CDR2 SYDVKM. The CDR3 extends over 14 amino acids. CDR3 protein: CASSLDSTGNTIYF. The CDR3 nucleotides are TGTGCCAGCAGTTTAGACAGCACTGGAAACACCATATATTTT.

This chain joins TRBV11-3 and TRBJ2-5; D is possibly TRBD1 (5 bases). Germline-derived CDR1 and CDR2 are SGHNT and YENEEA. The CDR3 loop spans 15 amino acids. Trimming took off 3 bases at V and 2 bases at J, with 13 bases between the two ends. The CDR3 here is CASSFQAGPQETQYF. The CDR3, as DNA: TGTGCCAGCAGCTTTCAGGCAGGGCCTCAAGAGACCCAGTACTTC.